This TCR beta chain originates from a study of blood T cells in healthy people across ages. Study-wide points: CMV status of donors was unknown, possibly confounding expanded clonotype changes. PBMCs were not sorted, which prevented a conclusive comparison of naive versus antigen-experienced cells.

The extraction recovered at least 5 micrograms of total RNA per sample. A sample-barcoded 5' primer and a J-beta primer mix were used in a second PCR of roughly 6 to 11 cycles. Unique molecular identifiers of 12 random nucleotides labeled each cDNA. MiXCR, applied by TCRdb to the 5' RACE reads, yields one record per CDR3 protein. This table holds about 1.6 million distinct CDR3 sequences, approximately 32% found once. In this sample, this clonotype turned up a few times. Its matching antigen is unknown. The CDR3 is 16 amino acids. V was clipped by 4 bases and J by 0 bases; unmatched bases: 8. Per the germline V gene, CDR1 is SGDLS and CDR2 is YYNGEE.

Sequenced: blood. The TCR sequence derives from a woman aged 25 to 39 in good health. This chain joins TRBV9 and TRBJ1-1; 8 bases match TRBD1. CDR3 sequence (DNA): TGTGCCAGCAGCAAGGGACAGGAGAAGCTGAACACTGAAGCTTTCTTT. Its translation: CASSKGQEKLNTEAFF.